The clone carrying this TCR beta chain was picked up many times. What it binds is not known. Preparation of the TCRbeta library used unique molecular identifiers. TCRdb called the PCR reads again in MiXCR, with one record for every CDR3 protein. Among roughly 160,000 distinct CDR3 sequences listed, over 8.5% were seen once. The sample originates from a study of T-cell reconstitution after alpha-beta-depleted transplantation in children. Study-level points and caveats: Diversity of TCRbeta at day 60 was high in some patients, arising from surviving recipient T cells and thymic progenitors. Expanded graft clones, several hundred of them, were reportedly the source of alpha-beta T cells about two months after transplant. Newly produced T cells mostly provided counts and TCRbeta diversity after one year, as hyperexpanded clones declined.

The V gene's germline CDR1 is SQVTM and CDR2 ANQGSEA. Trimming removed 6 bases from V and 8 bases from J, with 22 bases in between. This CDR3 is 14 amino acids long. The V call is TRBV29-1, the J call TRBJ1-2; D gene unclear. The source is a boy between 2 and 10 years old with acute myeloid leukemia, due to receive a stem cell transplant. The sequences come from PBMCs, collected before TCRalphabeta/CD19-depleted stem cell transplant. The CDR3 spells CSVAGRLKVEGYTF. In DNA form, the CDR3 reads TGCAGCGTCGCTGGACGCCTGAAAGTTGAAGGCTACACCTTC.